A selection of T cell receptor beta chains follows, all from one sample in a study of T cells in Graves' hyperthyroidism and ophthalmopathy. A single record per CDR3 protein comes from TCRdb applying MiXCR to the multiplex PCR reads. The table includes about 420,000 distinct CDR3 sequences, roughly 15% detected once. The sequenced sample was blood. The source of these receptors is a woman in her late teens or twenties with Graves' hyperthyroidism. Both conserved end residues are trimmed from each CDR3. The order of the fields is J gene, V gene, D gene, CDR3 protein. A D gene is named only where the DNA matches it firmly.

TRBJ2-7 TRBV7-2 . ASRLRSTQTASYEQY
TRBJ1-1 TRBV19 . ASTLEGLGTEAF
TRBJ1-5 TRBV5-1 . ASGRPPHQPQH
TRBJ2-6 TRBV19 . ASSMRVSGANVLT
TRBJ2-7 TRBV28 . ASSFGQGQY
TRBJ2-1 TRBV7-9 . ASSLSMGEGEQF
TRBJ2-1 TRBV18 TRBD2 ASSPSGGARPGNEQF
TRBJ2-1 TRBV19 . ASSMDLGHSGDEQF
TRBJ2-5 TRBV6-2/TRBV6-3 TRBD2 ASSWTSEGETQY
TRBJ2-7 TRBV18 . ASSPPRSPHEQY
TRBJ2-3 TRBV7-8 . ASSSSGLASDTQY
TRBJ1-1 TRBV6-2/TRBV6-3 . ASSYRDWVGTEAF
TRBJ2-1 TRBV4-2 TRBD1 ASSGQGFNNEQF
TRBJ2-2 TRBV5-6 TRBD2 ASSVAGRTGELF
TRBJ2-2 TRBV6-1 . ASRPGRINTGELF
TRBJ2-3 TRBV9 TRBD1 ASSVRDRDGDTQY
TRBJ1-5 TRBV18 . ASSPPGNQPQH
TRBJ2-7 TRBV6-1 TRBD1 ASRKGQGTYEQY
TRBJ2-1 TRBV11-2 TRBD2 ASSLDPDSGSLF
TRBJ1-1 TRBV20-1 . SVRRGFMNTEAF
TRBJ1-2 TRBV24-1 TRBD1 ATSDPGTGYGYT
TRBJ2-3 TRBV7-9 TRBD2 ASSRRRLAGGTDTQY
TRBJ2-1 TRBV29-1 TRBD1 SVEDLRQGLYNEQF